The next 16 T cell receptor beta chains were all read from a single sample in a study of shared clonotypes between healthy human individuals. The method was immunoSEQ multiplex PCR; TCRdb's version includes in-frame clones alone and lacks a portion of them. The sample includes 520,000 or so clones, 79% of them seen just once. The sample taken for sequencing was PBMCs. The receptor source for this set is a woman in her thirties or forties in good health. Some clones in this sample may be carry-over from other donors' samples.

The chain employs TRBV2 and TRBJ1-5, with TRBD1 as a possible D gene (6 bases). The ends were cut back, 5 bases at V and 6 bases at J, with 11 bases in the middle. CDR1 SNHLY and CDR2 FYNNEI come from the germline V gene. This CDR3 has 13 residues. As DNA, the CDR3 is TGTGCCAGCAGTTTGGAGGGGGGTCAGCCCCAGCATTTT. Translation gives CASSLEGGQPQHF.

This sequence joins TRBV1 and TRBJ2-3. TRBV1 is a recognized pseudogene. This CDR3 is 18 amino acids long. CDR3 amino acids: CTSSLLLRLRTCTDTQYF. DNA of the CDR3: TGCACCAGCAGCCTCCTACTTCGACTGCGGACCTGCACAGATACGCAGTATTTT.

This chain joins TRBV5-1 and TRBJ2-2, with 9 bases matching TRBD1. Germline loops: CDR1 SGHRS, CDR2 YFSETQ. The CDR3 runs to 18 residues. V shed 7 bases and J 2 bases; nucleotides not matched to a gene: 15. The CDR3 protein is CASRPSRTGGINTGELFF. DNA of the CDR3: TGCGCCAGCCGTCCATCTCGAACAGGGGGCATCAACACCGGGGAGCTGTTTTTT.

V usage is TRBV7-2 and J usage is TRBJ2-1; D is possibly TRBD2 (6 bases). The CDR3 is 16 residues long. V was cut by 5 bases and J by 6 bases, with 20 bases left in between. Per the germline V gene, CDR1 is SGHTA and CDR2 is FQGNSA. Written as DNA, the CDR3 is TGTGCCAGCAGCATGCCGCGGGGAAACCCTAGCAATGAGCAGTTCTTC. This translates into CASSMPRGNPSNEQFF. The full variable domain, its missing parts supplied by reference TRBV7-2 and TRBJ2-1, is GAGVSQSPSNKVTEKGKDVELRCDPISGHTALYWYRQSLGQGLEFLIYFQGNSAPDKSGLPSDRFSAERTGGSVSTLTIQRTQQEDSAVYLCASSMPRGNPSNEQFFGPGTRLTVL.

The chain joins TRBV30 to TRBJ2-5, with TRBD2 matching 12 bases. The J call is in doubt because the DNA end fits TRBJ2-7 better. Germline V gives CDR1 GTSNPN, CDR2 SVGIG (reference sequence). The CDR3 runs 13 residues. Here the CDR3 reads CAWRELAGGEQYF. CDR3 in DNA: TGTGCCTGGAGAGAACTAGCGGGAGGCGAGCAGTACTTC.

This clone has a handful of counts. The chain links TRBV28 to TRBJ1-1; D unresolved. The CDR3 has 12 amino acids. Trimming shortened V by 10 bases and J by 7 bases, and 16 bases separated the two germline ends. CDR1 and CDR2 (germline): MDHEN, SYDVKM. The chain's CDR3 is CANQLSVLEAFF. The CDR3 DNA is TGTGCCAACCAACTAAGCGTCCTTGAAGCTTTCTTT.

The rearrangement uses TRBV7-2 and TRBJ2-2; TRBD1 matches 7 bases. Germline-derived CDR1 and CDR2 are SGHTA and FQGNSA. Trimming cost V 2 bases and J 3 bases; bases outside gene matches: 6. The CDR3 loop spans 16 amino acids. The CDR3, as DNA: TGTGCCAGCAGCTTATTTGCAGGGGGAGACACCGGGGAGCTGTTTTTT. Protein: CASSLFAGGDTGELFF.

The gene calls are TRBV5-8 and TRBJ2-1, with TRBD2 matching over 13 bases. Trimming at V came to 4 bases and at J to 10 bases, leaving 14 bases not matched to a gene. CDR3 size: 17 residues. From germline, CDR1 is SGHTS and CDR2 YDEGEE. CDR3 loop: CASSQGHSGLAGDEQFF. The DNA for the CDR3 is TGTGCCAGCAGCCAGGGACATTCAGGACTAGCGGGAGACGAGCAGTTCTTC.

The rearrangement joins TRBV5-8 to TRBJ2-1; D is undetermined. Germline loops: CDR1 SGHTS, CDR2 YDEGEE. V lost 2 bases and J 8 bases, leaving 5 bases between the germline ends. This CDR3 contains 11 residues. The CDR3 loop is CASSFGYEQFF. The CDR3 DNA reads TGTGCCAGCAGCTTTGGGTATGAGCAGTTCTTC.

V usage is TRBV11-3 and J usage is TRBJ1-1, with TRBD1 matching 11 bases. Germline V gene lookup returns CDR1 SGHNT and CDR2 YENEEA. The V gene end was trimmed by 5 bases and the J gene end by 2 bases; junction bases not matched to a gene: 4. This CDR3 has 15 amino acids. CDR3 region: CASSPRTGGNTEAFF. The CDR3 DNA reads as TGTGCCAGCAGCCCTCGGACAGGGGGCAACACTGAAGCTTTCTTT. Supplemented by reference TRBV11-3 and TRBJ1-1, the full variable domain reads EAGVVQSPRYKIIEKKQPVAFWCNPISGHNTLYWYLQNLGQGPELLIRYENEEAVDDSQLPKDRFSAERLKGVDSTLKIQPAELGDSAVYLCASSPRTGGNTEAFFGQGTRLTVV.

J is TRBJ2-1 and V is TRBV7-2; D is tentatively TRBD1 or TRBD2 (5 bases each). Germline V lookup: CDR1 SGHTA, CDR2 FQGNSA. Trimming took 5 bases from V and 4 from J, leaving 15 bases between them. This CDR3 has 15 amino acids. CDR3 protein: CASSPVATAYNEQFF. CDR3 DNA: TGTGCCAGCAGCCCCGTAGCGACAGCTTACAATGAGCAGTTCTTC.

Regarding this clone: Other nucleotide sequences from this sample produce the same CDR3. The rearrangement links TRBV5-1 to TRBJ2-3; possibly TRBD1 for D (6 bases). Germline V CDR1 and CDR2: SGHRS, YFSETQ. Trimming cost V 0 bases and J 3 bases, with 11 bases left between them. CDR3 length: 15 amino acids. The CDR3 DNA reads TGCGCCAGCAGCTTGGTACAGGGTACTACAGATACGCAGTATTTT. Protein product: CASSLVQGTTDTQYF.

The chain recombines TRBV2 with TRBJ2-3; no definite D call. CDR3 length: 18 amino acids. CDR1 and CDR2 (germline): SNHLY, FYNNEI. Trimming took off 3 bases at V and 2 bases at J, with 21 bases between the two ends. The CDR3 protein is CASSDSYTVPRVTDTQYF. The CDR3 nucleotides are TGTGCCAGCAGTGATTCCTACACCGTACCCCGGGTCACAGATACGCAGTATTTT.

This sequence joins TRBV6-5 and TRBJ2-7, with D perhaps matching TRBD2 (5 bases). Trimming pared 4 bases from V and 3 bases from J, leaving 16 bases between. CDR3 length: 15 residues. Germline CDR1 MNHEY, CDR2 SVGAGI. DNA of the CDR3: TGTGCCAGCAGTTCCCCTAAGCGGACGCTCTACGAGCAGTACTTC. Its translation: CASSSPKRTLYEQYF.

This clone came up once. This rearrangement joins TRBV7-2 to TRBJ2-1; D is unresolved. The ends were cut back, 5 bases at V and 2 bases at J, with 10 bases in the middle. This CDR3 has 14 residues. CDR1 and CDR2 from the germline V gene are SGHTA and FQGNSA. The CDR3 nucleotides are TGTGCCAGCAGCCTACGGTCCGCCTACAATGAGCAGTTCTTC. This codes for CASSLRSAYNEQFF.

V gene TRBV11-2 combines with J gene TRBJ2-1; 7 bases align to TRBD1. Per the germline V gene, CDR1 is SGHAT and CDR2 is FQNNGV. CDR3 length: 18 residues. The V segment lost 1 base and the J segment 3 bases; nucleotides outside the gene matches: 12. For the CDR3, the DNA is TGTGCCAGCAGCTTAGTATGGCCAACGGGACAGCTCTACAATGAGCAGTTCTTC. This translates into CASSLVWPTGQLYNEQFF.